These T cell receptor beta chains were read from a single sample in a study of regulatory T cells in long-lasting Graves disease. One entry per CDR3 protein results from TCRdb running MiXCR on the multiplex PCR reads. The profile shows fewer than 650,000 distinct CDR3 sequences, about 16% of them singletons. This same sample was also taken into another study, of T cells in Graves' hyperthyroidism and ophthalmopathy.

Sequencing was performed on peripheral blood mononuclear cells (PBMCs), taken at new diagnosis, from a patient treated with antithyroid drugs. All receptors derive from a man aged 18 to 29 with Graves disease. Both conserved end residues are part of each CDR3. The D gene is left open where the match is weak. Size is omitted from some rows. Given values are once, few, many or a class for expanded clones.

CASRSTFVTGPRGVYEQYF | TGTGCCAGCAGATCCACCTTTGTGACAGGCCCTAGGGGGGTCTACGAGCAGTACTTC | TRBV27 | many | - | TRBJ2-7
CASGAPQSPSREQYF | TGCGCCAGCGGCGCGCCACAGTCGCCCTCTCGAGAGCAGTACTTC | TRBV10-2 | many | - | TRBJ2-7
CATSRDFTTSGAQETQYF | TGTGCCACCAGCAGAGATTTTACGACTAGCGGGGCTCAAGAGACCCAGTACTTC | TRBV15 | - | TRBD2 | TRBJ2-5
CASSTRTGGGFGNTIYF | TGCGCCAGCAGCACGCGGACAGGGGGAGGATTTGGAAACACCATATATTTT | TRBV5-1 | few | TRBD1 | TRBJ1-3
CATQRDETQYF | TGTGCCACCCAACGGGATGAGACCCAGTACTTC | TRBV6-2/TRBV6-3 | - | - | TRBJ2-5
CASSRDSTEAFF | TGTGCCAGCAGCCGTGACAGTACTGAAGCTTTCTTT | TRBV7-8 | many | - | TRBJ1-1
CASSRRQGRDPNNNQPQHF | TGTGCCAGTAGTAGAAGACAGGGGAGGGATCCCAATAACAATCAGCCCCAGCATTTT | TRBV19 | many | TRBD1 | TRBJ1-5
CASSLMAGVDEKLFF | TGTGCCAGCAGTTTAATGGCCGGGGTGGATGAAAAACTGTTTTTT | TRBV12-3/TRBV12-4 | - | - | TRBJ1-4
CASSQYVAGVYNEQFF | TGTGCCAGCAGTCAGTATGTGGCGGGAGTTTACAATGAGCAGTTCTTC | TRBV12-3/TRBV12-4 | many | TRBD2 | TRBJ2-1
CASSHGTGQNEQFF | TGCGCCAGCAGCCACGGCACAGGGCAGAATGAGCAGTTCTTC | TRBV4-1 | few | - | TRBJ2-1
CATRRRGYSNQPQHF | TGTGCCACCCGAAGGAGGGGTTATAGCAATCAGCCCCAGCATTTT | TRBV6-1 | many | - | TRBJ1-5
CASINRGDEQYF | TGTGCCAGCATAAATAGAGGGGACGAGCAGTACTTC | TRBV2 | few | - | TRBJ2-7
CASSTRDPGYGNTGELFF | TGTGCCAGCAGCACCCGGGATCCCGGCTATGGTAACACCGGGGAGCTGTTTTTT | TRBV7-2 | - | - | TRBJ2-2
CAWSVPWGSEKLFF | TGTGCCTGGAGTGTACCCTGGGGTTCTGAAAAACTGTTTTTT | TRBV30 | many | - | TRBJ1-4
CASSRDPAGELFF | TGTGCCAGCTCACGCGATCCCGCGGGGGAGCTGTTTTTT | TRBV18 | many | - | TRBJ2-2
CASSQDISKQNTEAFF | TGCGCCAGCAGCCAAGATATCTCCAAACAGAACACTGAAGCTTTCTTT | TRBV4-1 | few | - | TRBJ1-1
CASSLWGGANEKLFF | TGTGCCAGCAGTTTATGGGGGGGGGCGAATGAAAAACTGTTTTTT | TRBV28 | - | - | TRBJ1-4
CASRGLAGIYNEQFF | TGTGCCAGCAGGGGACTAGCGGGAATTTACAATGAGCAGTTCTTC | TRBV6-1 | few | TRBD2 | TRBJ2-1
CSAGASGQVSNQPQHF | TGCAGTGCTGGGGCCTCCGGGCAGGTTTCCAATCAGCCCCAGCATTTT | TRBV20-1 | few | - | TRBJ1-5
CASSLRFLTGDTQYF | TGTGCCAGCAGTTTGCGCTTTCTAACGGGAGATACGCAGTATTTT | TRBV27 | many | - | TRBJ2-3
CASSAGFDGYTF | TGTGCCAGCAGTGCCGGGTTCGATGGCTACACCTTC | TRBV28 | many | - | TRBJ1-2
CSARAASGSGNEQFF | TGCAGTGCTAGAGCCGCAAGCGGGAGTGGTAATGAGCAGTTCTTC | TRBV20-1 | - | TRBD2 | TRBJ2-1
CATSDSPWTGVNTGELFF | TGTGCCACCAGTGATTCCCCCTGGACAGGGGTGAACACCGGGGAGCTGTTTTTT | TRBV24-1 | many | TRBD1 | TRBJ2-2
CASSSMGTGGRAFF | TGTGCCAGCAGTTCCATGGGGACAGGGGGACGAGCTTTCTTT | TRBV27 | many | TRBD1 | TRBJ1-1
CASSPMGVINEQFF | TGTGCCAGCAGCCCCATGGGGGTAATCAATGAGCAGTTCTTC | TRBV5-8 | few | - | TRBJ2-1